A single sample gave rise to the 6 T cell receptor beta chains below, sequenced in a study of blood T cell repertoires in COVID-19. This table comes from immunoSEQ multiplex PCR, and its TCRdb copy is limited to in-frame clones, with some not included. The sample yields a few hundred thousand clones, around 90% seen once. The specimen sequenced was PBMCs or T cells enriched from blood (not recorded which). All receptors derive from a man younger than 35 who had recovered from COVID-19.

The V and J genes are TRBV19 and TRBJ2-7; TRBD2 aligns across 9 bases. In germline, CDR1 is LNHDA, CDR2 SQIVND (reference sequence). The CDR3 has 15 amino acids. Unmatched junction bases numbered 5, after V lost 1 base and J lost 4 bases. This CDR3 reads CASSIVGSGSYEQYF. In DNA form, the CDR3 reads TGTGCCAGTAGTATAGTCGGTAGCGGGAGTTACGAGCAGTACTTC.

V usage is TRBV15 and J usage is TRBJ1-1, with 7 bases aligning to TRBD1. The CDR3 spans 13 residues. Germline V gene lookup returns CDR1 LNHNV and CDR2 YYDKDF (reference sequence). Unmatched junction bases numbered 9, after V lost 3 bases and J lost 11 bases. The CDR3 loop reads CATSRAKGARAFF. The CDR3, as DNA: TGTGCCACCAGCAGGGCAAAGGGGGCGCGGGCTTTCTTT.

The genes are TRBV5-1 and TRBJ2-1; D gene ambiguous. V dropped 4 bases and J dropped 10 bases, with 9 bases sitting between them. The CDR3 contains 11 residues. Germline V gene data show CDR1 as SGHRS and CDR2 as YFSETQ. The CDR3 DNA sequence: TGCGCCAGCAGCCTTCGGTACGAGCAGTTCTTC. Translating gives CASSLRYEQFF.

V gene TRBV7-2 combines with J gene TRBJ2-4, with TRBD2 matching 7 bases. Germline CDR1 and CDR2: SGHTA and FQGNSA. This CDR3 spans 16 amino acids. Germline trimming cut 1 base from V and 6 bases from J; bases unmatched to any gene: 9. CDR3 residues: CASSLGGRVQRNIQYF. CDR3 nucleotide sequence: TGTGCCAGCAGCTTAGGCGGGAGAGTTCAGAGAAACATTCAGTACTTC.

The table lists this clone with a count of one. J is TRBJ2-3 and V is TRBV19; a possible D gene is TRBD2 (5 bases). Germline CDR1 reads LNHDA; CDR2 reads SQIVND (reference sequence). The CDR3 consists of 16 residues. V lost 3 bases and J 0 bases, leaving 13 bases between the germline ends. The CDR3 DNA is TGTGCCAGTAGTATCTGGCTTCTAGCTAGCACAGATACGCAGTATTTT. It specifies CASSIWLLASTDTQYF. The variable domain in full, with the rest retrieved from reference TRBV19 and TRBJ2-3, is DGGITQSPKYLFRKEGQNVTLSCEQNLNHDAMYWYRQDPGQGLRLIYYSQIVNDFQKGDIAEGYSVSREKKESFPLTVTSAQKNPTAFYLCASSIWLLASTDTQYFGPGTRLTVL.

This clone was found once. Other DNA sequences in the sample encode the same CDR3. This chain connects TRBV5-1 to TRBJ1-1; D gene uncertain. CDR3 length equals 13 residues. The germline V gene has CDR1 SGHRS and CDR2 YFSETQ. The ends were cut back, 4 bases at V and 1 base at J, with 8 bases in the middle. In DNA, the CDR3 is TGCGCCAGCAGCAGGCGGGGGAACACTGAAGCTTTCTTT. Translation: CASSRRGNTEAFF.